The T cell receptor (beta chain) under discussion was sequenced for a study of OX40 agonist ivuxolimab in advanced cancers. Whole-study context: A male proportion of about 84% was recorded, with mean age approximately 56 years and range about 20 to 85. Partial responses were achieved by three patients: one hepatocellular carcinoma, two cutaneous melanoma. Overall study results and limits: There was clonal expansion of CD4+ and CD8+ blood T cells by week 6 at 0.1 to 3.0 mg/kg.

Concerning this clone itself: As yet, its antigen is unknown.

The method was immunoSEQ multiplex PCR; TCRdb's version includes in-frame clones alone and lacks a portion of them. The table has roughly 47,000 clones, approximately 88% seen once. The source material was CD4+ or CD8+ T cells sorted from blood, sampled in a trial of the OX40 agonist ivuxolimab. This sequence originates from an adult with an advanced solid tumor such as melanoma, head and neck, liver or kidney cancer.

The CDR3 DNA reads TGTGCCAGCAGCTTTACGGAATCTGGAAACACCATATATTTT. This codes for CASSFTESGNTIYF. The chain links TRBV7-9 to TRBJ1-3; D gene ambiguous. V was cut by 3 bases and J by 1 base, with 7 bases left in between. This CDR3 contains 14 residues. Looked up from germline, CDR1 is SEHNR and CDR2 is FQNEAQ (reference sequence). Looking up the rest from reference TRBV7-9 and TRBJ1-3 gives the full variable domain: DTGVSQNPRHKITKRGQNVTFRCDPISEHNRLYWYRQTLGQGPEFLTYFQNEAQLEKSRLLSDRFSAERPKGSFSTLEIQRTEQGDSAMYLCASSFTESGNTIYFGEGSWLTVV.